Listed below are T cell receptor beta chains from one sample, sequenced in a study of CD8+CD57+ T cells in acquired aplastic anemia. TCRdb itself ran the reads through MiXCR, one entry per CDR3 protein. The data hold 200,000 to 250,000 distinct CDR3 sequences, with about half observed a single time. Sample: sorted CD4+, CD8+, or CD8+CD57+ T cells (not recorded which) from PBMCs. These receptors were taken from a human donor with aplastic anemia. CDR3s include the opening cysteine and the closing phenylalanine or tryptophan. The D gene is left open where the match is weak. Only some rows state a clone size, as once, few, many or a class for expanded clones.

>.|TRBJ2-1|TRBV9|TRBD2
TGTGCCAGCAGCGTAGCTTGGCGGGGGGATGATGAGCAGTTCTTC
CASSVAWRGDDEQFF
>.|TRBJ1-1|TRBV7-2|.
TGTGCCAGCAGCTTACAACCCGGGGGCACTGAAGCTTTCTTT
CASSLQPGGTEAFF
>many|TRBJ2-5|TRBV20-1|.
TGCAGTGCCGTGATTCAAGAGACCCAGTACTTC
CSAVIQETQYF
>.|TRBJ2-1|TRBV2|.
TGTGCCAGCAGGAACGTATACAATGAGCAGTTCTTC
CASRNVYNEQFF
>many|TRBJ2-7|TRBV9|.
TGTGCCAGCAGCCTAGGACTCTTCTACGAGCAGTACTTC
CASSLGLFYEQYF
>.|TRBJ2-7|TRBV7-2|.
TGTGCCAGCCGCCCAACCGGATCCTACGAGCAGTACTTC
CASRPTGSYEQYF
>many|TRBJ1-1|TRBV7-8|TRBD1
TGTGCCAGCAGCTTAGCGCGGAGGGGGCGAGACACTGAAGCTTTCTTT
CASSLARRGRDTEAFF
>many|TRBJ2-7|TRBV11-2|.
TGTGCCAGCAGCTTAGATACTTTTTACGAGCAGTACTTC
CASSLDTFYEQYF
>many|TRBJ1-5|TRBV30|.
TGTGCCTGGTCAGACAGCAATCAGCCCCAGCATTTT
CAWSDSNQPQHF
>many|TRBJ2-2|TRBV2|.
TGTGCCAGCAGGGCCACGCAGCTCACCGGGGAGCTGTTTTTT
CASRATQLTGELFF
>.|TRBJ2-3|TRBV7-3|.
TGTGCCAGCAGCTCCGCGGCCGGGGAAAGGGGTACAGATACGCAGTATTTT
CASSSAAGERGTDTQYF
>.|TRBJ2-2|TRBV19|.
TGTGCCAGTAGTATTTTAGTCGGGGAGCTGTTTTTT
CASSILVGELFF
>many|TRBJ1-3|TRBV7-9|.
TGTGCCAGCAGCTTATCCCAGCAAACTGGAAACACCATATATTTT
CASSLSQQTGNTIYF
>.|TRBJ2-1|TRBV4-3|.
TGCGCCAGCAGCCAAGTCGGGGCTGGGGGTGAGCAGTTCTTC
CASSQVGAGGEQFF
>many|TRBJ1-1|TRBV29-1|TRBD1
TGCAGCGCCATAACAGGGGACACTGAAGCTTTCTTT
CSAITGDTEAFF
>.|TRBJ1-2|TRBV19|.
TGTGCCAGTTCGCTCCCCGCGCGGAGGTATGGCTACACCTTC
CASSLPARRYGYTF
>.|TRBJ2-7|TRBV7-4|.
TGTGCCAGCAGCTTAGCGGGAGACCTCTCCTACGAGCAGTACTTC
CASSLAGDLSYEQYF
>.|TRBJ2-7|TRBV5-8|.
TGTGCCAGCAGTTCCACTCAGACCGAAACCTACGAGCAGTACTTC
CASSSTQTETYEQYF
>few|TRBJ1-1|TRBV5-4|.
TGTGCCAGCAGCTTGGATCAAACATTGAACACTGAAGCTTTCTTT
CASSLDQTLNTEAFF
>.|TRBJ1-3|TRBV2|.
TGTGCCAGCAACGGCGGAAACACCATATATTTT
CASNGGNTIYF
>many|TRBJ2-1|TRBV11-3|TRBD1
TGTGCCAGCAGCTTAGCGACAGGGCCAGCGTTCTTC
CASSLATGPAFF
>few|TRBJ2-3|TRBV30|.
TGTGCCTGGAGTCGGGGGGCTCGCACAGATACGCAGTATTTT
CAWSRGARTDTQYF
>many|TRBJ2-1|TRBV25-1|TRBD2
TGTGCCAGCAGTGAATATCTCTCCGGGACTAGCGAGAATGAGCAGTTCTTC
CASSEYLSGTSENEQFF
>.|TRBJ2-7|TRBV2|.
TGTGCCAGCCTAATGTCCTACGAGCAGTACTTC
CASLMSYEQYF
>once|TRBJ2-3|TRBV20-1|.
TGCAGTGCTACTTATGCGGGGTCTAGCACAGATACGCAGTATTTT
CSATYAGSSTDTQYF
>many|TRBJ2-1|TRBV7-3|.
TGTGCCAGCAGCTTAGGGACGAGCAATGAGCAGTTCTTC
CASSLGTSNEQFF
>many|TRBJ1-1|TRBV6-6|.
TGTGTCAGCCAGAAGGATGGGATCACTGAAGCTTTCTTT
CVSQKDGITEAFF
>once|TRBJ2-2|TRBV10-3|.
TGTGCCATCAGTGAGTCGCCGGGGGCAAACACCGGGGAGCTGTTTTTT
CAISESPGANTGELFF
>.|TRBJ2-5|TRBV29-1|TRBD2
TGCAGCTCCAATTGGGGGGGCCAAGAGACCCAGTACTTC
CSSNWGGQETQYF
>many|TRBJ2-5|TRBV19|.
TGTGCCAGTAGTATCGTCGTTTTCCAAGAGACCCAGTACTTC
CASSIVVFQETQYF
>once|TRBJ2-7|TRBV7-8|.
TGTGCCAGCAGCTTATCTGCGGGGGCCAGCTCCTACGAGCAGTACTTC
CASSLSAGASSYEQYF
>few|TRBJ2-7|TRBV6-1|TRBD1
TGTGCCAGCAGCAACAGGGGACAAATCTACGAGCAGTACTTC
CASSNRGQIYEQYF
>many|TRBJ2-3|TRBV7-9|TRBD2
TGTGCCAGCACTCCAGCGGGGAACACAGATACGCAGTATTTT
CASTPAGNTDTQYF
>.|TRBJ1-2|TRBV7-3|.
TGTGCCAGCAGCTTAAATGGGGGCGATGGCTACACCTTC
CASSLNGGDGYTF
>once|TRBJ1-2|TRBV5-1|TRBD1
TGCGCCAGCAGCCCGACAGGGCTCAGGGGCTACGCCTTC
CASSPTGLRGYAF
>.|TRBJ1-1|TRBV5-8|.
TGTGCCAGCAGCATAGGGGGAATGGCTGAAGCTTTCTTT
CASSIGGMAEAFF
>few|TRBJ1-2|TRBV3-1|.
TGTGCCAGCAGCCAAGTGGGAGGCTTAAGCTATGGCTACACCTTC
CASSQVGGLSYGYTF
>.|TRBJ2-7|TRBV2|TRBD1
TGTGCCAGCAGTGAATACCGGGACAGGGGGTACGAGCAGTACTTC
CASSEYRDRGYEQYF
>few|TRBJ1-2|TRBV18|TRBD1
TGTGCCAGCTCGCCCGACAGGGGGCGGTACACCTTC
CASSPDRGRYTF
>few|TRBJ1-6|TRBV10-3|.
TGTGCCATCACCGACAGCCCCAATAATTCACCCCTCCACTTT
CAITDSPNNSPLHF
>many|TRBJ1-2|TRBV5-1|.
TGCGCCAGCAGCACGACAGCAGTGGAGGATGGCTACACCTTC
CASSTTAVEDGYTF
>few|TRBJ1-1|TRBV4-3|.
TGCGCCAGCAGCCAGCGGGAGGGCACTGAAGCTTTCTTT
CASSQREGTEAFF
>many|TRBJ1-2|TRBV28|.
TGTGCCAGCAGCCAGGGGACATACCGATATGGCTACACCTTC
CASSQGTYRYGYTF
>many|TRBJ1-4|TRBV20-1|.
TGCAGTGCTAGAGAGGGGCTAGGAGAAAAACTGTTTTTT
CSAREGLGEKLFF
>many|TRBJ2-4|TRBV2|.
TGTGCCAGCAGGGCGACGTGGGCCAAAAACATTCAGTACTTC
CASRATWAKNIQYF
>many|TRBJ2-3|TRBV7-9|TRBD2
TGTGCCAGCAGCCAAGGACTAGCGGGGGTAAGCACAGATACGCAGTATTTT
CASSQGLAGVSTDTQYF
>.|TRBJ2-5|TRBV7-4|TRBD1
TGTGCCAGCAGCTTACGGGGTCGGGAACAAACCGGGACAGGGGATCGGAAGACCCAGTACTTC
CASSLRGREQTGTGDRKTQYF
>.|TRBJ2-3|TRBV24-1|.
TGTGCCACCAGTGATTCCGGGACTCCTAACACAGATACGCAGTATTTT
CATSDSGTPNTDTQYF
>many|TRBJ2-3|TRBV2|.
TGTGCCAGCAGTGATCGGGCACAGAGGGGCACAGATACGCAGTATTTT
CASSDRAQRGTDTQYF